The 25 T cell receptor beta chains presented below share a single source sample, sequenced in a study of naive and memory T cell subsets (dated by TCRdb to 2016 to 2017). Overall study outcomes, separate from this receptor: A few larger clonotypes were present in naive repertoires, particularly the CD8 repertoires, and these clonotypes were possibly memory cells re-expressing CD45RA.

Libraries were built with UMI-ligation and nested PCR. The sequencer listed for this sample is Illumina MiSeq. To cover both TRBC1 and TRBC2, the beta constant-region primer consisted of an equimolar mix of two oligonucleotides. Four rounds of PCR were used to amplify ligated cDNA, with nested alpha and beta constant-region primers being used together with the SP2 primer. TCRdb trimmed public reads at Q25 via fastp, called clones via MiXCR and kept in-frame beta chains. One record per CDR3 amino acid sequence lists the most common genes and DNA. The sample yields about 90,000 distinct CDR3 sequences; around 10% were counted once. The ten most abundant clones make up 0.12% to 0.15% of the sample. Their recognized antigens are unknown. Material: naive CD4+ T cells from blood. In the paper's terms, the cell subset or site label means: naive T cells, CD45RA high CD27+. These receptors came from a human donor in good health.

In its sample, this clonotype was seen a few times. The chain carries TRBV20-1 and TRBJ2-1; 9 positions agree with TRBD2. Unmatched junction bases numbered 10, after V lost 2 bases and J lost 8 bases. CDR3 size: 15 residues. Germline V gene lookup returns CDR1 DFQATT and CDR2 SNEGSKA (reference sequence). CDR3 protein: CSARTGLAIGDEQFF. CDR3 nucleotides: TGCAGTGCTAGAACCGGACTAGCGATCGGCGATGAGCAGTTCTTC.

This clonotype was recorded a few times. The chain couples TRBV7-8 to TRBJ2-4, with a weak D call TRBD1 (5 bases). The ends were cut back, 3 bases at V and 1 base at J, with 10 bases in the middle. In germline, CDR1 is SGHVS, CDR2 FQNEAQ. CDR3 length: 15 residues. The CDR3 DNA is TGTGCCAGCAGCTTCTATTCAGGGGCCAAAAACATTCAGTACTTC. Amino acids: CASSFYSGAKNIQYF.

The gene calls are TRBV7-3 and TRBJ1-1; D remains unclear. This CDR3 is 15 amino acids long. Trimming shortened V by 1 base and J by 0 bases, and 9 bases separated the two germline ends. Germline values: CDR1 SGHTA, CDR2 FQGTGA. The CDR3 bases are TGTGCCAGCAGCTTAAGACCGACCATGAACACTGAAGCTTTCTTT. Translated: CASSLRPTMNTEAFF.

V gene TRBV7-9 combines with J gene TRBJ2-1; D remains ambiguous. Germline V gives CDR1 SEHNR, CDR2 FQNEAQ (reference sequence). This CDR3 comprises 10 residues. V was shortened by 1 base and J by 12 bases, with 4 bases between the two germline ends. The CDR3 region has the DNA TGTGCCAGCAGCTTAGAAGTGCAGTTCTTC. Translated: CASSLEVQFF.

The sample holds a few counts of this clonotype. The chain joins TRBV20-1 to TRBJ1-2; the match to TRBD1 covers 8 bases. The CDR3 is made up of 16 amino acids. V dropped 1 base and J dropped 8; count of bases not matched to a gene: 15. The V gene's germline CDR1 is DFQATT and CDR2 SNEGSKA (reference sequence). The CDR3 loop is CSARVTTGQGMGGYTF. CDR3 DNA: TGCAGTGCTAGAGTTACAACCGGACAGGGCATGGGAGGCTACACCTTC.

The chain combines TRBV3-1 with TRBJ2-3, with 8 bases that match TRBD2. The germline V gene has CDR1 LGHDT and CDR2 YNNKEL (reference sequence). J lost 2 bases, V lost 2 bases, and 3 bases had no gene match. There are 15 residues in the CDR3. The CDR3 loop reads CASSQRGGPTDTQYF. CDR3 DNA sequence: TGTGCCAGCAGCCAACGCGGGGGGCCCACAGATACGCAGTATTTT.

The chain couples TRBV9 to TRBJ2-1; TRBD1 or TRBD2 may be the D gene (5 bases each). V was pared by 0 bases and J by 8 bases, with 18 bases between. Germline lookup yields CDR1 SGDLS and CDR2 YYNGEE. The CDR3 loop spans 16 amino acids. CDR3 loop: CASSVVAGSSTDEQFF. The DNA for the CDR3 is TGTGCCAGCAGCGTAGTAGCAGGGAGTAGTACGGATGAGCAGTTCTTC.

The rearrangement links TRBV14 to TRBJ1-3; D is undetermined. This CDR3 spans 15 amino acids. Per the germline V gene, CDR1 is SGHDN and CDR2 is FVKESK. Trimming shortened V by 4 bases and J by 9 bases, and 19 bases separated the two germline ends. The CDR3 spells CASSRDSVRSGTIYF. The CDR3 bases are TGTGCCAGCAGCCGAGACTCCGTCCGATCGGGCACCATATATTTT. The full variable domain, rest sourced from reference TRBV14 and TRBJ1-3, is EAGVTQFPSHSVIEKGQTVTLRCDPISGHDNLYWYRRVMGKEIKFLLHFVKESKQDESGMPNNRFLAERTGGTYSTLKVQPAELEDSGVYFCASSRDSVRSGTIYFGEGSWLTVV.

This clonotype has just a few counts. CDR3 loop: CASSFRQAGTYEQYF. As DNA, the CDR3 is TGCGCCAGCAGCTTCCGGCAGGCCGGTACCTACGAGCAGTACTTC. The chain has TRBV5-1 and TRBJ2-7; D unclear. The CDR3 has 15 amino acids. The V and J ends lost 2 bases and 2 bases respectively, with 14 bases between them. The germline V gene has CDR1 SGHRS and CDR2 YFSETQ. The full variable domain, completed using reference TRBV5-1 and TRBJ2-7, is KAGVTQTPRYLIKTRGQQVTLSCSPISGHRSVSWYQQTPGQGLQFLFEYFSETQRNKGNFPGRFSGRQFSNSRSEMNVSTLELGDSALYLCASSFRQAGTYEQYFGPGTRLTVT.

V and J are TRBV2 and TRBJ1-2; D is possibly TRBD1 (6 bases). Germline V CDR1 and CDR2: SNHLY, FYNNEI. The CDR3 covers 13 residues. Trimming pared 2 bases from V and 4 bases from J, leaving 8 bases between. This CDR3 is CASSEWGAYGYTF. DNA for the CDR3: TGTGCCAGCAGTGAATGGGGGGCCTATGGCTACACCTTC. Drawing the rest from reference TRBV2 and TRBJ1-2, the complete variable domain is EPEVTQTPSHQVTQMGQEVILRCVPISNHLYFYWYRQILGQKVEFLVSFYNNEISEKSEIFDDQFSVERPDGSNFTLKIRSTKLEDSAMYFCASSEWGAYGYTFGSGTRLTVV.

This clonotype has a handful of counts. The chain's CDR3 is CASTWRTNEKLFF. The CDR3 DNA sequence: TGTGCCAGCACGTGGAGGACTAATGAAAAACTGTTTTTT. The rearrangement links TRBV28 to TRBJ1-4; D uncertain. CDR3 length: 13 amino acids. The V end lost 7 bases, the J end lost 2 bases, and 8 bases lay between the germline ends. Germline CDR1 reads MDHEN; CDR2 reads SYDVKM.

This clonotype occurred many times. The chain recombines TRBV11-2 with TRBJ1-6; D remains ambiguous. Trimming cost V 0 bases and J 11 bases, with 17 bases left between them. This CDR3 has 16 residues. Germline V gene lookup returns CDR1 SGHAT and CDR2 FQNNGV. CDR3 bases: TGTGCCAGCAGCTTAGACTACAACATACCGGCCCCACCCCTCCACTTT. Protein product: CASSLDYNIPAPPLHF.

This sequence joins TRBV6-1 and TRBJ2-5, with a weak D call TRBD2 (5 bases). CDR1 MNHNS and CDR2 SASEGT come from the germline V gene. Trimming left V 5 bases short and J 5 bases short, with 18 bases between. CDR3 size: 15 residues. CDR3 DNA sequence: TGTGCCAGCAGTCCCCAGGACTTCGTGGGGGAGACCCAGTACTTC. It specifies CASSPQDFVGETQYF.

This sequence joins TRBV28 and TRBJ2-2; D remains ambiguous. Per germline, CDR1 MDHEN and CDR2 SYDVKM. V was cut by 1 base and J by 4 bases, with 7 bases left in between. CDR3 length: 14 residues. The CDR3 DNA follows: TGTGCCAGCAGTTTATCCATCCGCACCGGGGAGCTGTTTTTT. Protein product: CASSLSIRTGELFF.

This clonotype was observed a handful of times. The V gene is TRBV3-1, the J gene TRBJ1-1; maybe TRBD1 (6 bases). Per the germline V gene, CDR1 is LGHDT and CDR2 is YNNKEL (reference sequence). V lost 0 bases and J 1 base, leaving 15 bases between the germline ends. This CDR3 has 17 amino acids. The CDR3 DNA reads TGTGCCAGCAGCCAAGAAGGGAGGGGGAGGACGAACACTGAAGCTTTCTTT. Amino acid sequence: CASSQEGRGRTNTEAFF.

This clonotype has at least ten counts. The chain carries TRBV6-2 or TRBV6-3 and TRBJ2-4; TRBD2 agrees at 9 bases. Unmatched junction bases numbered 5, after V lost 5 bases and J lost 0 bases. Looked up from germline, CDR1 is MNHEY and CDR2 is SVGEGT. The CDR3 is 16 amino acids. CDR3 amino acids: CASSPGTSRAKNIQYF. CDR3 coding DNA: TGTGCCAGCAGTCCCGGGACTAGCAGAGCCAAAAACATTCAGTACTTC.

A remark on this clonotype: The conserved phenylalanine or tryptophan is not found at the CDR3 terminus, so this likely reflects a read error. The J gene is TRBJ2-1, the V gene TRBV6-2 or TRBV6-3, with D possibly TRBD2 on 6 matching bases. Germline loops: CDR1 MNHEY, CDR2 SVGEGT. Trimming removed 6 bases at V and 0 bases at J, with 12 bases between. There are 15 residues in the CDR3. This CDR3 reads CASRPGLSSYNEQFL. As DNA, the CDR3 is TGTGCCAGCAGGCCGGGACTTAGCTCCTACAATGAGCAGTTCCTC.

This clonotype was counted only a few times. CDR3 sequence: CASSPNGGRGYTF. CDR3 nucleotides: TGTGCCAGCAGCCCTAATGGGGGCCGTGGCTACACCTTC. V usage is TRBV7-8 and J usage is TRBJ1-2; D is perhaps TRBD1 (6 bases). This CDR3 is built from 13 residues. Trimming removed 5 bases from V and 7 bases from J, with 14 bases in between. From germline, CDR1 is SGHVS and CDR2 FQNEAQ.

This clonotype showed up many times. The V and J genes are TRBV6-5 and TRBJ2-7, with D possibly TRBD2 on 7 matching bases. Trimming left V 2 bases short and J 4 bases short, with 15 bases between. This CDR3 is 15 amino acids long. Germline V gives CDR1 MNHEY, CDR2 SVGAGI. The CDR3 DNA follows: TGTGCCAGCAGTTACGCTCGGGGGGCTCTGTACGAGCAGTACTTC. Translated: CASSYARGALYEQYF.

V usage is TRBV12-3 or TRBV12-4 and J usage is TRBJ2-7; TRBD1 agrees at 11 bases. V shed 4 bases and J 4 bases; nucleotides not matched to a gene: 3. The CDR3 length is 14 residues. CDR3 residues: CASSSGTGGYEQYF. The CDR3 bases are TGTGCCAGCAGTTCCGGGACAGGGGGATACGAGCAGTACTTC.

A few counts support this clonotype. The chain uses TRBV12-3 or TRBV12-4 and TRBJ1-2; the match to TRBD1 covers 7 bases. V was pared by 5 bases and J by 3 bases, with 3 bases of the junction left unmatched. The CDR3 totals 13 residues. CDR3 amino acids: CASSPTGHYGYTF. The DNA of the CDR3 is TGTGCCAGCAGTCCGACAGGGCACTATGGCTACACCTTC.

This clonotype has only a few counts. J is TRBJ2-1 and V is TRBV18, with 9 nucleotides matching TRBD1. The CDR3 length is 15 residues. The germline V gene encodes CDR1 KGHSH and CDR2 LQKENI. After removal of 2 bases from V and 6 bases from J, the junction contained 5 bases not matched to a gene. The CDR3 loop is CASSPGQGPSNEQFF. CDR3 DNA: TGTGCCAGCTCACCAGGACAGGGGCCTTCCAATGAGCAGTTCTTC.

This clonotype was counted ten times or more. V and J are TRBV12-3 or TRBV12-4 and TRBJ2-3; D gene uncertain. Trimming took off 5 bases at V and 4 bases at J, with 10 bases between the two ends. The CDR3 runs to 13 residues. For the CDR3, the DNA is TGTGCCAGCAGTCCCACCCTCCCAGATACGCAGTATTTT. The encoded protein is CASSPTLPDTQYF.

The chain employs TRBV20-1 and TRBJ1-2, with D uncertain. CDR3 length: 15 amino acids. CDR1 is DFQATT, CDR2 SNEGSKA, per germline (reference sequence). The V and J ends lost 6 bases and 2 bases respectively, with 19 bases between them. The CDR3 region is CSAPERAGRNYGYTF. CDR3 bases: TGCAGTGCCCCAGAGAGGGCGGGTAGAAACTATGGCTACACCTTC.

This chain connects TRBV5-5 to TRBJ2-1, with D tentatively TRBD2 (6 bases). The CDR3 extends over 15 amino acids. V lost 2 bases to trimming and J lost 7 bases, with 16 bases between them. Germline loops: CDR1 SGHKS, CDR2 YYEKEE (reference sequence). The CDR3 region is CASSLTTHAGNEQFF. In DNA, the CDR3 is TGTGCCAGCAGCTTAACGACTCACGCGGGGAATGAGCAGTTCTTC.